The 5 T cell receptor beta chains reported below all come from one sample, sequenced in a study of cytomegalovirus exposure and HLA in healthy donors. A multiplex PCR was run with 60 Vbeta primers and 13 Jbeta primers. TCRdb's table, derived via immunoSEQ multiplex PCR, lists solely in-frame clones and lacks some. The sample contains about 140,000 clones, 76% of which appear only once. The sample taken for sequencing was PBMCs. The receptors originated from a woman aged 40 to 50 in good health and CMV-seronegative.

V is TRBV19 and J is TRBJ2-7; the match to TRBD1 covers 10 bases. Per germline, CDR1 LNHDA and CDR2 SQIVND (reference sequence). The J segment lost 6 bases and the V segment lost 6 bases, leaving 8 bases of the junction unmatched. The CDR3 covers 14 residues. Here the CDR3 DNA reads TGTGCCAGTAGCCCTTGGACAGGGGGGAGCGAGCAGTACTTC. It is translated as CASSPWTGGSEQYF.

The genes are TRBV5-4 and TRBJ1-2; D uncertain. Trimming removed 0 bases at V and 8 bases at J, with 8 bases between. Per germline, CDR1 SGHNT and CDR2 YYREEE (reference sequence). The length of the CDR3 is 12 residues. This CDR3 reads CASSLEWEGYTF. The DNA of the CDR3 is TGTGCCAGCAGCTTGGAGTGGGAGGGCTACACCTTC.

CDR3 sequence (DNA): TGTGCCACCAGCAGAGGAGGGTCAGGGGATAGCAATCAGCCCCAGCATTTT. Amino acids: CATSRGGSGDSNQPQHF. The genes are TRBV15 and TRBJ1-5; maybe TRBD1 (6 bases). Germline V CDR1 and CDR2: LNHNV, YYDKDF (reference sequence). The length of the CDR3 is 17 residues. V was pared by 1 base and J by 0 bases, with 13 bases between.

The rearrangement uses TRBV19 and TRBJ2-5, with TRBD1 matching over 9 bases. CDR1 and CDR2 (germline): LNHDA, SQIVND (reference sequence). The CDR3 has 14 residues. V trimming: 4 bases; J trimming: 0 bases; junction bases outside the gene matches: 0. Written as DNA, the CDR3 is TGTGCCAGTAGTAGGGACAGGGACCAAGAGACCCAGTACTTC. Its protein is CASSRDRDQETQYF.

The V and J genes are TRBV5-6 and TRBJ1-1; 7 nucleotides match TRBD1. The CDR3 runs 15 residues. Germline V gene lookup returns CDR1 SGHDT and CDR2 YYEEEE. V dropped 2 bases and J dropped 10; count of bases not matched to a gene: 14. The DNA of the CDR3 is TGTGCCAGCAGCTTAATTACAGGGGACGGGGGCTTAGCTTTCTTT. It translates to CASSLITGDGGLAFF.